This T cell receptor beta chain came from a study of blood T cell repertoires in COVID-19. For the study at large: The cDNA or gDNA used as material had been derived from T cells, B-cell-depleted T cells, or PBMCs.

Clinical history reported by participants formed the basis on which cohorts were assigned. In the authors' workflow: The assay estimated nucleated cells by amplifying reference gene primers. Method: immunoSEQ multiplex PCR; TCRdb's copy keeps in-frame clones and lacks some. For V, J and clone size, that table is used; D and trimming come from the DNA. This sample yields hundreds of thousands of clones, of which about 90% are seen a single time; approximately 1.5% belongs to the top ten. Germline CDR1 SGHRS, CDR2 YFSETQ. V trimming: 1 base; J trimming: 9 bases; junction bases outside the gene matches: 14. The CDR3 contains 17 residues.

The receptor's source is a woman under 30 with acute COVID-19. The rearrangement uses TRBV5-1 and TRBJ2-1; 9 nucleotides match TRBD1. Sequencing was carried out using PBMCs or T cells enriched from blood (not recorded which). In DNA form, the CDR3 reads TGCGCCAGCAGCTTGAAGTACCGGGACAGGGAATTGGTTGAGCAGTTCTTC. Its translation is CASSLKYRDRELVEQFF.